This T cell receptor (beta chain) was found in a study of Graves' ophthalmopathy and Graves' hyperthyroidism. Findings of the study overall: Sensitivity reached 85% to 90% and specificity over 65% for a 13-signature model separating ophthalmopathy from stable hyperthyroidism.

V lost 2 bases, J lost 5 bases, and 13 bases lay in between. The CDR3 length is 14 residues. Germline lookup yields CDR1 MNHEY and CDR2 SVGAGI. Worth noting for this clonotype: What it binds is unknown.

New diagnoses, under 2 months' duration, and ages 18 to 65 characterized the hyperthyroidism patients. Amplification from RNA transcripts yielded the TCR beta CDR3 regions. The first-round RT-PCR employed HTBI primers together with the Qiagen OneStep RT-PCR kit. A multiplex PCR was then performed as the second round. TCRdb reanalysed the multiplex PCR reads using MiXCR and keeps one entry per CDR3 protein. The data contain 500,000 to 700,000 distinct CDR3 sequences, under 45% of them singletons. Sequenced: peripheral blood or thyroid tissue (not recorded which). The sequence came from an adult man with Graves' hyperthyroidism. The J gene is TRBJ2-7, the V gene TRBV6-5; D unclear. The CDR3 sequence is CASSYGSAGDEQYF. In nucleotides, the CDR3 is TGTGCCAGCAGTTACGGGTCCGCTGGCGACGAGCAGTACTTC.